This T cell receptor beta chain was identified during a study of response to subunit inactivated influenza vaccine. MiXCR, applied by TCRdb to the RT-PCR reads, yields one record per CDR3 protein. The table shows 800,000 or so distinct CDR3 sequences, with 21% occurring only once. The V gene's germline CDR1 is MNHEY and CDR2 SVGAGI. V was shortened by 6 bases and J by 5 bases, with 16 bases between the two germline ends. The CDR3 contains 14 residues. Study-level findings and limits: Researchers suggested that each seasonal influenza vaccination recruits few new T cells.

This clonotype was detected only a few times. Its antigen remains unidentified. The sequenced sample was PBMCs from blood, obtained roughly 5 days after vaccination. This chain uses TRBV6-5 with TRBJ1-1, with D unresolved. The receptor's source is a man in his fifties who received an inactivated influenza vaccine. The DNA for the CDR3 is TGTGCCAGCAGCTACCCAGGCGGTGGAACTGAAGCTTTCTTT. It translates to CASSYPGGGTEAFF.